The rows below give T cell receptor beta chains drawn from one sample of a study of blood T cell repertoires in COVID-19. Some clones are missing from TCRdb's copy, which holds only in-frame ones; the method was immunoSEQ multiplex PCR. The sample carries about 160,000 clones, about 83% recorded once. What was sequenced was peripheral blood. The receptors come from a man in his 70s who had recovered from COVID-19. Both conserved end residues are part of each CDR3. The order of the fields is V gene, J gene, D gene, CDR3 length, clone size, CDR3 DNA, CDR3 protein. D genes are given only for firm matches. The listing skips clone size in some rows; elsewhere it reads once, few, many or a size class.

v_call: TRBV5-8; j_call: TRBJ2-2; d_call: -; cdr3_length: 13; clone_size: few; cdr3_nt: TGTGCCAGCAGTACCAGGGACACCGGGGAGCTGTTTTTT; cdr3_aa: CASSTRDTGELFF
v_call: TRBV7-2; j_call: TRBJ2-2; d_call: -; cdr3_length: 16; clone_size: few; cdr3_nt: TGTGCCAGCAGACTAACCCTGGCCGTAGACACCGGGGAGCTGTTTTTT; cdr3_aa: CASRLTLAVDTGELFF
v_call: TRBV6-5; j_call: TRBJ2-1; d_call: TRBD2; cdr3_length: 14; clone_size: few; cdr3_nt: TGTGCCAGCAGGGGACTAGCGGGAGTTGGTGAGCAGTTCTTC; cdr3_aa: CASRGLAGVGEQFF
v_call: TRBV3-1/TRBV3-2; j_call: TRBJ2-7; d_call: -; cdr3_length: 15; clone_size: -; cdr3_nt: TGTGCCAGCAGCCCCAGGGATTCACCCCCCTACGAGCAGTACTTC; cdr3_aa: CASSPRDSPPYEQYF
v_call: TRBV19; j_call: TRBJ2-7; d_call: TRBD2; cdr3_length: 16; clone_size: -; cdr3_nt: TGTGCCAGTAGTCCCGGGGTAGCGGGGGCCTCCTACGAGCAGTACTTC; cdr3_aa: CASSPGVAGASYEQYF
v_call: TRBV10-3; j_call: TRBJ2-5; d_call: TRBD2; cdr3_length: 17; clone_size: -; cdr3_nt: TGTGCCATCAGTGAGTCGGCTCTAGCGGGAGGGGGAGAGACCCAGTACTTC; cdr3_aa: CAISESALAGGGETQYF
v_call: TRBV6-2/TRBV6-3; j_call: TRBJ1-5; d_call: TRBD1; cdr3_length: 14; clone_size: -; cdr3_nt: TGTACCAGCAGTACTGACAGGGTATGGCAGCCCCAGCATTTT; cdr3_aa: CTSSTDRVWQPQHF
v_call: TRBV6-1; j_call: TRBJ2-7; d_call: -; cdr3_length: 20; clone_size: -; cdr3_nt: TGTGCCAGCAGTGAAGCATTAGGACAGGGGGAGCTAGCGGGACTTTACGAGCAGTACTTC; cdr3_aa: CASSEALGQGELAGLYEQYF
v_call: TRBV20-1; j_call: TRBJ1-5; d_call: -; cdr3_length: 13; clone_size: -; cdr3_nt: TGCAGTGCTAGTCGAGGGAGCAATCAGCCCCAGCATTTT; cdr3_aa: CSASRGSNQPQHF
v_call: TRBV7-8; j_call: TRBJ2-5; d_call: TRBD1; cdr3_length: 14; clone_size: -; cdr3_nt: TGTGCCAGCAGCCTGGGACAGGGGGAAGAGACCCAGTACTTC; cdr3_aa: CASSLGQGEETQYF
v_call: TRBV5-3; j_call: TRBJ1-2; d_call: TRBD1; cdr3_length: 15; clone_size: -; cdr3_nt: TGTGCCAGAAGCTCAACCTCCGGGACAGTCTATGGCTACACCTTC; cdr3_aa: CARSSTSGTVYGYTF
v_call: TRBV3-1/TRBV3-2; j_call: TRBJ2-7; d_call: -; cdr3_length: 15; clone_size: -; cdr3_nt: TGTGCCAGCAGCCCCACCGGGATCAACACTTACGAGCAGTACTTC; cdr3_aa: CASSPTGINTYEQYF
v_call: TRBV21-1; j_call: TRBJ2-5; d_call: -; cdr3_length: 13; clone_size: -; cdr3_nt: TGTGCCAGCAGCAAAGCGGGGGGGGAGACCCAGTACTTC; cdr3_aa: CASSKAGGETQYF
v_call: TRBV6-1; j_call: TRBJ2-1; d_call: TRBD1; cdr3_length: 15; clone_size: -; cdr3_nt: TGTGCCAGCAGTCCCCCGGGACAGGGGTCGAAAGAGCAGTTCTTC; cdr3_aa: CASSPPGQGSKEQFF
v_call: TRBV6-6; j_call: TRBJ1-1; d_call: -; cdr3_length: 15; clone_size: -; cdr3_nt: TGTGCCAGCAGTAGCCTCGACGGGAGGAACACTGAAGCTTTCTTT; cdr3_aa: CASSSLDGRNTEAFF
v_call: TRBV6-5; j_call: TRBJ1-3; d_call: -; cdr3_length: 13; clone_size: -; cdr3_nt: TGTGCCAGCACCAGAAACTCTGGAAACACCATATATTTT; cdr3_aa: CASTRNSGNTIYF
v_call: TRBV9; j_call: TRBJ1-3; d_call: -; cdr3_length: 13; clone_size: -; cdr3_nt: TGTGCCAGCAGCGTAGTCGGGGGAGACACCATATATTTT; cdr3_aa: CASSVVGGDTIYF
v_call: TRBV6-5; j_call: TRBJ1-2; d_call: TRBD1; cdr3_length: 12; clone_size: -; cdr3_nt: TGTGCCAGCAAGGGACAGGGGGGAGGTTACACCTTC; cdr3_aa: CASKGQGGGYTF
v_call: TRBV13; j_call: TRBJ1-1; d_call: TRBD1; cdr3_length: 14; clone_size: -; cdr3_nt: TGTGCCAGCAGTCAAAACAGGGGGGACACTGAAGCTTTCTTT; cdr3_aa: CASSQNRGDTEAFF
v_call: TRBV5-5; j_call: TRBJ2-2; d_call: TRBD1; cdr3_length: 15; clone_size: -; cdr3_nt: TGTGCCAGCAGCTTTGGACAGGGGGCGACCGGGGAGCTGTTTTTT; cdr3_aa: CASSFGQGATGELFF
v_call: TRBV10-3; j_call: TRBJ2-1; d_call: TRBD2; cdr3_length: 15; clone_size: -; cdr3_nt: TGTGCCATCACCGAAGCGGGAGGCCGATCCAATGAGCAGTTCTTC; cdr3_aa: CAITEAGGRSNEQFF
v_call: TRBV2; j_call: TRBJ1-2; d_call: -; cdr3_length: 13; clone_size: -; cdr3_nt: TGTGCCAGCAGTGCTACAGTCGGTGCTGGCTACACCTTC; cdr3_aa: CASSATVGAGYTF